This T cell receptor (beta chain) was documented in a study of response to subunit inactivated influenza vaccine. Findings and caveats of the study: Authors proposed each seasonal influenza vaccination draws in few new T cells.

In its sample, this clonotype was seen many times. The antigen is undetermined. TCRdb called the RT-PCR reads again in MiXCR, with one record for every CDR3 protein. The sample consists of more than 250,000 distinct CDR3 sequences, about a fifth of them appearing once. The sequences come from PBMCs from blood, collected about 20 months after vaccination. The sequence was obtained from a man between 45 and 75 years old who received an inactivated influenza vaccine.

The CDR3 DNA is TGTGCCAGCAGCAACGATTCCGGGACAGGGGGACACTCTGTAGAGACCCAGTACTTC. Translated: CASSNDSGTGGHSVETQYF. This sequence joins TRBV28 and TRBJ2-5; 11 bases align to TRBD1. J lost 4 bases, V lost 6 bases, and 19 bases had no gene match. The germline V gene has CDR1 MDHEN and CDR2 SYDVKM. The length of the CDR3 is 19 residues. Together with reference TRBV28 and TRBJ2-5, the CDR3 gives the full variable domain: DVKVTQSSRYLVKRTGEKVFLECVQDMDHENMFWYRQDPGLGLRLIYFSYDVKMKEKGDIPEGYSVSREKKERFSLILESASTNQTSMYLCASSNDSGTGGHSVETQYFGPGTRLLVL.